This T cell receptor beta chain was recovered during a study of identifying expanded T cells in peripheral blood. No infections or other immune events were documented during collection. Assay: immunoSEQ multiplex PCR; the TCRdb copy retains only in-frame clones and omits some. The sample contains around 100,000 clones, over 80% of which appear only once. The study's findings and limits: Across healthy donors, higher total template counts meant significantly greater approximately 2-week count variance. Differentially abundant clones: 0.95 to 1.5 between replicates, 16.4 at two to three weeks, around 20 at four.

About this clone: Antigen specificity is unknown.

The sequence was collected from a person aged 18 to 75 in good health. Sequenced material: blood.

The CDR3 DNA follows: TGTGCCAGCAGGCGGGACAGCCCAGATACGCAGTATTTT. Amino acid sequence: CASRRDSPDTQYF. The chain recombines TRBV6-5 with TRBJ2-3; D is possibly TRBD1 (7 bases). The V end was cut by 6 bases, the J end by 4 bases, with 11 bases between. The germline CDR1 and CDR2 sequences are MNHEY and SVGAGI. The CDR3 totals 13 residues.